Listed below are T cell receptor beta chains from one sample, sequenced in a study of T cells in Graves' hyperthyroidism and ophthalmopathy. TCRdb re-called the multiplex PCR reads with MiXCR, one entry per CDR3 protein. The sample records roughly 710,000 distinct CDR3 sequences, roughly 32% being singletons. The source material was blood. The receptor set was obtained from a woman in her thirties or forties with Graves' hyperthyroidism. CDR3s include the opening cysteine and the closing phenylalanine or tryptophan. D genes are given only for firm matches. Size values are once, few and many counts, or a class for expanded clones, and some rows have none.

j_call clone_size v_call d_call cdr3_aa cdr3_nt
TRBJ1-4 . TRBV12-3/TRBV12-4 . CASSFRGEKLFF TGTGCCAGCAGTTTTAGGGGTGAAAAACTGTTTTTT
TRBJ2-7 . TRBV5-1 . CASSLASGSTEQYF TGCGCCAGCAGCTTGGCCTCAGGATCTACCGAGCAGTACTTC
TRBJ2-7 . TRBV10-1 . CASGQGEQYF TGCGCCAGCGGGCAGGGCGAGCAGTACTTC
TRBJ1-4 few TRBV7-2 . CASSLEVGEKLFF TGTGCCAGCAGCTTAGAGGTGGGAGAAAAACTGTTTTTT
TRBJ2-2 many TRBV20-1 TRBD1 CSVRDRQTGELFF TGCAGTGTCCGGGACAGACAAACCGGGGAGCTGTTTTTT
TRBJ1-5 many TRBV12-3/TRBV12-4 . CASSFRHAGQPQHF TGTGCCAGCAGTTTCCGACATGCGGGTCAGCCCCAGCATTTT
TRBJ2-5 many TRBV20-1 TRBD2 CSARKRESQETQYF TGCAGTGCTAGGAAGCGGGAGTCCCAAGAGACCCAGTACTTC
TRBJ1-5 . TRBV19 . CASSEWGNQPQHF TGTGCCAGTAGTGAGTGGGGGAATCAGCCCCAGCATTTT
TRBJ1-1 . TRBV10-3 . CAIRLTENTEAFF TGTGCCATCAGGCTGACAGAAAACACTGAAGCTTTCTTT
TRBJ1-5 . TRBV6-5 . CASSYSVRRWDQPQHF TGTGCCAGCAGTTACTCGGTTCGGCGGTGGGATCAGCCCCAGCATTTT
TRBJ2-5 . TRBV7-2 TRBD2 CASSPPTSGQETQYF TGTGCCAGCAGTCCGCCGACTAGCGGACAGGAGACCCAGTACTTC
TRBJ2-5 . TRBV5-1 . CASSLGFSDGGETQYF TGCGCCAGCAGCTTGGGTTTTTCGGACGGAGGGGAGACCCAGTACTTC
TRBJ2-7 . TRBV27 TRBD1 CAGVGTGTGKYEQYF TGTGCCGGCGTTGGTACCGGGACAGGGAAATACGAGCAGTACTTC
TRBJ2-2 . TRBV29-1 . CSVQGGAGELFF TGCAGCGTTCAGGGGGGGGCCGGGGAGCTGTTTTTT
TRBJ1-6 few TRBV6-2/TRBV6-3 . CASSYSGTNSPLHF TGTGCCAGCAGTTACTCCGGGACAAATTCACCCCTCCACTTT
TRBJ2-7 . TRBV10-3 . CAISRTYEQYF TGTGCCATCAGCAGGACCTACGAGCAGTACTTC
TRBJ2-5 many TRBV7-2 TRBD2 CASSLVAGGEETQYF TGTGCCAGCAGCTTAGTGGCGGGAGGTGAAGAGACCCAGTACTTC
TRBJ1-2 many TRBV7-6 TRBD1 CASSLGQGVNYGYTF TGTGCCAGCAGCTTGGGACAGGGGGTGAACTATGGCTACACCTTC
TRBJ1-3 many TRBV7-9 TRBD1 CASTGWTGPPDSGNTIYF TGTGCCAGCACCGGCTGGACAGGGCCACCCGACTCTGGAAACACCATATATTTT
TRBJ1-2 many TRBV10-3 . CASAQVDYGYTF TGTGCCTCCGCCCAGGTTGACTATGGCTACACCTTC
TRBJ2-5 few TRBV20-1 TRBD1 CSASPGGPRETQYF TGCAGTGCTAGCCCAGGGGGCCCCAGGGAGACCCAGTACTTC
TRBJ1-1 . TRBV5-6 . CASSGGRRTEAFF TGTGCCAGCAGCGGTGGTCGGAGAACTGAAGCTTTCTTT